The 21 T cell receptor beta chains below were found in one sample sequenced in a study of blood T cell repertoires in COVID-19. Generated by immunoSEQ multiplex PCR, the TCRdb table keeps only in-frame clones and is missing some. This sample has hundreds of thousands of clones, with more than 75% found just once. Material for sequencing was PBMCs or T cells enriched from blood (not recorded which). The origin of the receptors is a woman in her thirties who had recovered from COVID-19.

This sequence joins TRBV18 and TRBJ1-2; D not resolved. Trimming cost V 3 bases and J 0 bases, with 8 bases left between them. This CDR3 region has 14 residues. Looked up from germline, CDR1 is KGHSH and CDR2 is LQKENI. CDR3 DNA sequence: TGTGCCAGCTCACCGGAGAGAGCTAACTATGGCTACACCTTC. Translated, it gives CASSPERANYGYTF.

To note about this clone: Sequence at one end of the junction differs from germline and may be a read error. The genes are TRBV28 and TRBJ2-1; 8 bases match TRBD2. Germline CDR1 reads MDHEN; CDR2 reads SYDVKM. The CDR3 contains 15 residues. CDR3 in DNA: TGTACCAGCAGTTTAGCTAGCGGGTATAGGAATGAGCAGTTCTTC. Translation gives CTSSLASGYRNEQFF.

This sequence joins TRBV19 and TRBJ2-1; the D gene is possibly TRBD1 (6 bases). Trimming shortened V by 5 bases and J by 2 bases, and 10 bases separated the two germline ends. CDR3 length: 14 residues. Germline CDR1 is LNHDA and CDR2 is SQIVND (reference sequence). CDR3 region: CASSWTVTYNEQFF. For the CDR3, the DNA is TGTGCCAGTAGTTGGACAGTAACCTACAATGAGCAGTTCTTC.

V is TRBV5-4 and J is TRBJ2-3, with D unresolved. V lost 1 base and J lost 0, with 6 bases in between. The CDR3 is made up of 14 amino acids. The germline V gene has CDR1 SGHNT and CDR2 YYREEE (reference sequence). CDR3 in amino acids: CASSLKASTDTQYF. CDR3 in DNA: TGTGCCAGCAGCTTGAAAGCTAGCACAGATACGCAGTATTTT.

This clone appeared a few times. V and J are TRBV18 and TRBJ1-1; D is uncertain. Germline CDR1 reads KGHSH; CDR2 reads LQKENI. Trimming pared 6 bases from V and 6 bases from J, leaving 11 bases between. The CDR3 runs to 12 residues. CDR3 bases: TGTGCCAGCTCGCGCAACGGTGCTGAAGCTTTCTTT. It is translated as CASSRNGAEAFF. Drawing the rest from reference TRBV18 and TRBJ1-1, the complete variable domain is NAGVMQNPRHLVRRRGQEARLRCSPMKGHSHVYWYRQLPEEGLKFMVYLQKENIIDESGMPKERFSAEFPKEGPSILRIQQVVRGDSAAYFCASSRNGAEAFFGQGTRLTVV.

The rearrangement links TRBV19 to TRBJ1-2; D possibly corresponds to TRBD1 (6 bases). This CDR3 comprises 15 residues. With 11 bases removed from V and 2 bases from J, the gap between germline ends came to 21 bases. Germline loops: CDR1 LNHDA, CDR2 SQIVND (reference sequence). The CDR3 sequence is CAAKGGGSVNYGYTF. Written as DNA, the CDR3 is TGTGCCGCTAAGGGCGGGGGCTCGGTAAACTATGGCTACACCTTC.

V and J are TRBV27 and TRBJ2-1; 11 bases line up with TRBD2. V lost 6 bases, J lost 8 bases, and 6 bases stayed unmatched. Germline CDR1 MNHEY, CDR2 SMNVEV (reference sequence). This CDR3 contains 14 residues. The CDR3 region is CASRVAGGWDEQFF. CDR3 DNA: TGTGCCAGCAGAGTAGCGGGAGGGTGGGATGAGCAGTTCTTC.

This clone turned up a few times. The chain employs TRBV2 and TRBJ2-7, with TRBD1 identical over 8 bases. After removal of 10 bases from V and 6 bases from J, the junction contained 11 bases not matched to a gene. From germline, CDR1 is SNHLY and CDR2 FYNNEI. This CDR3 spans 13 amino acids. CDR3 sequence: CATTSGTGSEQYF. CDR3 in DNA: TGTGCCACCACCTCCGGGACAGGCAGCGAGCAGTACTTC.

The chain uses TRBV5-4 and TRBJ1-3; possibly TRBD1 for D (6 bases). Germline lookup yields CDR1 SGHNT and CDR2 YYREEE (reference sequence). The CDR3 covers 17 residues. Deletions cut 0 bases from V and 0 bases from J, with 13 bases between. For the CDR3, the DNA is TGTGCCAGCAGCTTGGATATGACAGGCAGCTCTGGAAACACCATATATTTT. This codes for CASSLDMTGSSGNTIYF.

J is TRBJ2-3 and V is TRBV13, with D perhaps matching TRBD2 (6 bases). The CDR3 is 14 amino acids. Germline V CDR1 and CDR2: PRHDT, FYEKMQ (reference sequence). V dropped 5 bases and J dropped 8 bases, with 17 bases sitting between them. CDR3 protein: CASSPGGPPATQYF. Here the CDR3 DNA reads TGTGCCAGCAGCCCCGGAGGGCCGCCGGCTACGCAGTATTTT.

The CDR3, as DNA: TGCGCCAGCAGCTTGCCCGCGGGGACCTCGAACACCGGGGAGCTGTTTTTT. It encodes CASSLPAGTSNTGELFF. The chain couples TRBV5-1 to TRBJ2-2, with a tentative D call TRBD2 (6 bases). This CDR3 is 17 amino acids long. Trimming cost V 1 base and J 0 bases, with 13 bases left between them. Per the germline V gene, CDR1 is SGHRS and CDR2 is YFSETQ.

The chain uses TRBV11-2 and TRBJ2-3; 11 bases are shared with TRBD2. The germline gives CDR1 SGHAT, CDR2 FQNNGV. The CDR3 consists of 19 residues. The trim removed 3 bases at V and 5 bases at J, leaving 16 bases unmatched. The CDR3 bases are TGTGCCAGCAGCTTGGTATTAGCGGGAGGGCTGGGTGATGGAGATACGCAGTATTTT. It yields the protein CASSLVLAGGLGDGDTQYF. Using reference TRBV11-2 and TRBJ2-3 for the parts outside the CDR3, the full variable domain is EAGVAQSPRYKIIEKRQSVAFWCNPISGHATLYWYQQILGQGPKLLIQFQNNGVVDDSQLPKDRFSAERLKGVDSTLKIQPAKLEDSAVYLCASSLVLAGGLGDGDTQYFGPGTRLTVL.

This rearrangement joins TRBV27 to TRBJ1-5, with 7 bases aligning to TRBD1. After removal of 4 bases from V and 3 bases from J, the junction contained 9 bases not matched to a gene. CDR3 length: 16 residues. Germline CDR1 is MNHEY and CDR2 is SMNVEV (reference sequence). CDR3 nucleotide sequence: TGTGCCAGCAGTTCCAAGACAGGGTCCCTCAATCAGCCCCAGCATTTT. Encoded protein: CASSSKTGSLNQPQHF.

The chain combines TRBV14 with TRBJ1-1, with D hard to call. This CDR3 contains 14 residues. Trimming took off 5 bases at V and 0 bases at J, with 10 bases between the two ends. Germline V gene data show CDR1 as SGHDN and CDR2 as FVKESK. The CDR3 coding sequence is TGTGCCAGCAGCGGAGTCTTAGTGAACACTGAAGCTTTCTTT. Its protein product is CASSGVLVNTEAFF. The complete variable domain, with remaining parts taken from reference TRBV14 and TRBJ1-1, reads EAGVTQFPSHSVIEKGQTVTLRCDPISGHDNLYWYRRVMGKEIKFLLHFVKESKQDESGMPNNRFLAERTGGTYSTLKVQPAELEDSGVYFCASSGVLVNTEAFFGQGTRLTVV.

This CDR3 is CASSISQGGIYEQYF. The CDR3 nucleotides read TGTGCCAGTAGTATCTCACAGGGGGGAATCTACGAGCAGTACTTC. This chain connects TRBV19 to TRBJ2-7; the match to TRBD1 covers 8 bases. The germline V gene encodes CDR1 LNHDA and CDR2 SQIVND (reference sequence). The CDR3 totals 15 residues. Trimming cost V 3 bases and J 3 bases; bases outside gene matches: 7.

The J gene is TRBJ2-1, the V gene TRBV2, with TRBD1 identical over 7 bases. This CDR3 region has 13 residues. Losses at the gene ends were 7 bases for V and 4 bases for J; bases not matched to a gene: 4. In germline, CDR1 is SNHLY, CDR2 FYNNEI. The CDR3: CASNWDRYNEQFF. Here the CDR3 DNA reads TGTGCCAGCAACTGGGACAGATACAATGAGCAGTTCTTC.

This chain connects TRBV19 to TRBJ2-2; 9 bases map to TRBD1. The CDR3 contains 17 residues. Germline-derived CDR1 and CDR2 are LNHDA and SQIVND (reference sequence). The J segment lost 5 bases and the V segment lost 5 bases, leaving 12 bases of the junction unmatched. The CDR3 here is CASSSRRGTGLTGELFF. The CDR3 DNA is TGTGCCAGTAGTTCCCGTCGAGGGACAGGGTTAACCGGGGAGCTGTTTTTT. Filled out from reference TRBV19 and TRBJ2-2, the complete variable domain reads DGGITQSPKYLFRKEGQNVTLSCEQNLNHDAMYWYRQDPGQGLRLIYYSQIVNDFQKGDIAEGYSVSREKKESFPLTVTSAQKNPTAFYLCASSSRRGTGLTGELFFGEGSRLTVL.

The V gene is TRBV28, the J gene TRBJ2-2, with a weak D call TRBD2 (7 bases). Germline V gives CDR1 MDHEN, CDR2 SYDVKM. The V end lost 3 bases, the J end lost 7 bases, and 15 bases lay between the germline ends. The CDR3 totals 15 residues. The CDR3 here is CASSFKGGRNGELFF. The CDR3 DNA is TGTGCCAGCAGTTTTAAGGGGGGGCGTAACGGGGAGCTGTTTTTT.

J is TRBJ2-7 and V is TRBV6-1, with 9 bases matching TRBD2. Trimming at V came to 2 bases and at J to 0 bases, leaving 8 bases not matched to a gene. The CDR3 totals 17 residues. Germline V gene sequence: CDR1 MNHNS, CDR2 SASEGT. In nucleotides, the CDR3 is TGTGCCAGCAGTGAATCTGCTAGCGGGGCCTACTCCTACGAGCAGTACTTC. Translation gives CASSESASGAYSYEQYF.

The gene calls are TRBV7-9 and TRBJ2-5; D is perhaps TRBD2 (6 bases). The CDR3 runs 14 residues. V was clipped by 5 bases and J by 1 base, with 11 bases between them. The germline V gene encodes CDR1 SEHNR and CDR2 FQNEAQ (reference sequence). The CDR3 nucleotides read TGTGCCAGCAGCGTGACTAGGACCCAAGAGACCCAGTACTTC. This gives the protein CASSVTRTQETQYF.

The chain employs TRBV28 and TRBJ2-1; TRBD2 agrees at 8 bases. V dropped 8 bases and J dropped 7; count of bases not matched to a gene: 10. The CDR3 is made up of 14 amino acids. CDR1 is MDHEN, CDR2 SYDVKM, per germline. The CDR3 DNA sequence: TGTGCCAGCCTGGGGGGACTAGGCATGAATGAGCAGTTCTTC. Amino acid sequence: CASLGGLGMNEQFF.